The 6 T cell receptor beta chains given below trace back to one sample, sequenced in a study of shared clonotypes between healthy human individuals. Profiled with immunoSEQ multiplex PCR; TCRdb holds only in-frame clones, not every one. In the table there are approximately 2.5 million clones, around nine tenths of which are singletons. Input material: naive CD4+ T cells sorted from blood. Subset noted: CD45RA+ positively selected. The receptors derive from a man aged 18 to 35 in good health.

This clone has a single count. The chain combines TRBV9 with TRBJ1-1; maybe TRBD1 (6 bases). CDR3 length: 14 amino acids. Germline-derived CDR1 and CDR2 are SGDLS and YYNGEE. V was clipped by 0 bases and J by 4 bases, with 10 bases between them. The CDR3 DNA follows: TGTGCCAGCAGCGTAGGCCAGGGGTTCACTGAAGCTTTCTTT. Its translation: CASSVGQGFTEAFF.

Turning to this clone: Other DNA sequences from this sample encode an identical CDR3 as well. The chain couples TRBV19 to TRBJ1-6; TRBD1 matches 7 bases. Germline values: CDR1 LNHDA, CDR2 SQIVND (reference sequence). The CDR3 sequence is 15 residues long. Unmatched junction bases numbered 8, after V lost 7 bases and J lost 5 bases. CDR3 residues: CASTPRDRDNSPLHF. CDR3 nucleotide sequence: TGTGCCAGTACCCCGCGTGACAGGGATAATTCACCCCTCCACTTT. Together with reference TRBV19 and TRBJ1-6, the CDR3 gives the full variable domain: DGGITQSPKYLFRKEGQNVTLSCEQNLNHDAMYWYRQDPGQGLRLIYYSQIVNDFQKGDIAEGYSVSREKKESFPLTVTSAQKNPTAFYLCASTPRDRDNSPLHFGNGTRLTVT.

The chain combines TRBV5-6 with TRBJ1-3; a weak D match, TRBD1 (6 bases). The germline gives CDR1 SGHDT, CDR2 YYEEEE. V gave up 4 bases and J gave up 0 bases, with 11 bases separating them. There are 15 residues in the CDR3. Here the CDR3 DNA reads TGTGCCAGCAGCGTTACAGGGAGCTCTGGAAACACCATATATTTT. Amino acids: CASSVTGSSGNTIYF.

This rearrangement joins TRBV23-1 to TRBJ1-3, with D hard to call. TRBV23-1 is designated an ORF whose function remains uncertain. The CDR3 extends over 16 amino acids. Trimming took off 0 bases at V and 2 bases at J, with 11 bases between the two ends. This CDR3 is CASSQSSQLPGNTIYF. The CDR3 DNA is TGCGCCAGCAGTCAATCGAGTCAGCTCCCTGGAAACACCATATATTTT.

The chain recombines TRBV28 with TRBJ2-7; D might be TRBD1 (5 bases). Trimming left V 4 bases short and J 2 bases short, with 15 bases between. There are 15 residues in the CDR3. Germline V gene data show CDR1 as MDHEN and CDR2 as SYDVKM. The DNA of the CDR3 is TGTGCCAGCAGTTACCCTGGGGCGGTCGCCTACGAGCAGTACTTC. Protein product: CASSYPGAVAYEQYF.

Regarding this clone: Other DNA variants within this sample encode the same CDR3. The chain carries TRBV2 and TRBJ1-1, with TRBD1 as a possible D gene (6 bases). The germline CDR1 and CDR2 sequences are SNHLY and FYNNEI. The CDR3 extends over 13 amino acids. With 3 bases removed from V and 1 base from J, the gap between germline ends came to 6 bases. The CDR3 sequence: CASSEDRNTEAFF. For the CDR3, the DNA is TGTGCCAGCAGTGAGGACAGGAACACTGAAGCTTTCTTT.